This T cell receptor beta chain was identified in a study of graft-versus-host responses after intestinal transplantation. Study in general: Every transplant recipient was induced with anti-thymocyte globulin, then maintained on tacrolimus and steroids for two to three years. Findings and caveats of the study: Allograft graft-versus-host to host-versus-graft clonal ratios ran high in patients with graft-donor T cell macrochimerism. Early post-transplant declines in HvG were associated with peak levels of circulating GvH clones. GvH clones occurred in recipient marrow; some first appeared in ileum or blood.

The V end was cut by 5 bases, the J end by 7 bases, with 12 bases between. This CDR3 has 13 residues. The germline V gene has CDR1 SGHAT and CDR2 FQDESV (reference sequence). Data came from immunoSEQ multiplex PCR; TCRdb stores just in-frame clones and leaves some out. The sample lists about 99,000 clones, roughly 90% occurring once. Worth noting for this clone: Its antigen remains unidentified.

This chain links TRBV11-1 with TRBJ1-5; possible D gene TRBD1, 5 bases. This clonotype was sampled from a human donor who received an intestinal transplant. The sample here was unstimulated CD4+ T cells sorted from spleen or lymph node cells, taken before intestinal transplant. The CDR3 DNA reads as TGTGCCAGCAGCCCGGGGACGGAACAGCCCCAGCATTTT. Amino acid sequence: CASSPGTEQPQHF.